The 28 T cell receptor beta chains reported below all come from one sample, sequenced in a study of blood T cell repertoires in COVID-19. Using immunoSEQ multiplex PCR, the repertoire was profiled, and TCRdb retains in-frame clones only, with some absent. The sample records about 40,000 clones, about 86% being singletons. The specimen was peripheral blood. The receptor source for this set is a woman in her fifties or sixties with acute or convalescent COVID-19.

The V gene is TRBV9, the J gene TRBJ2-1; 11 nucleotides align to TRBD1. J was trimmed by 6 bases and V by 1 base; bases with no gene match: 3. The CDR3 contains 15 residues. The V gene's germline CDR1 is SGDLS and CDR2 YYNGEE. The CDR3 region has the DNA TGTGCCAGCAGCGTATGGGGGACAGGGGGCAATGAGCAGTTCTTC. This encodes CASSVWGTGGNEQFF.

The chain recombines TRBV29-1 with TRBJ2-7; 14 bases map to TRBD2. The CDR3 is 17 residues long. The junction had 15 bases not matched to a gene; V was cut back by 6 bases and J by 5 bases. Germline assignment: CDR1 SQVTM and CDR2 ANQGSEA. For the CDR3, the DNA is TGCAGCGTCGGTGGTCGCGGGACTAGCGGGAGCAACCACGAGCAGTACTTC. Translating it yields CSVGGRGTSGSNHEQYF.

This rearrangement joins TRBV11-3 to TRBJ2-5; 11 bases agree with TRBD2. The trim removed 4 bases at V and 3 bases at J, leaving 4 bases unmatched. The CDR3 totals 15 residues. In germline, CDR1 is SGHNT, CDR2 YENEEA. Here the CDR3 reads CASSSPLAGEETQYF. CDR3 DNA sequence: TGTGCCAGCAGCTCACCACTAGCGGGGGAAGAGACCCAGTACTTC.

The chain's CDR3 is CASSEWGWTGAYEQYF. The DNA of the CDR3 is TGTGCCAGCAGTGAATGGGGGTGGACAGGGGCCTACGAGCAGTACTTC. J is TRBJ2-7 and V is TRBV6-1; 9 nucleotides line up with TRBD1. The V gene end was trimmed by 2 bases and the J gene end by 2 bases; junction bases not matched to a gene: 7. CDR3 length: 16 amino acids. Germline CDR1 and CDR2: MNHNS and SASEGT.

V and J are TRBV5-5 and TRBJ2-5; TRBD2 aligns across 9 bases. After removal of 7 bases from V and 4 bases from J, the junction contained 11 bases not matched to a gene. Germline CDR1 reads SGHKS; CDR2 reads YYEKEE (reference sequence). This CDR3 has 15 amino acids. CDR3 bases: TGTGCCAGCGCTCAGCGCGGGGGGGCCGTAGAGACCCAGTACTTC. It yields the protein CASAQRGGAVETQYF.

CDR3 nucleotides: TGTGCCAGCAGCTTAGACCAAAAGGGGGAATGGGACGAGCAGTACTTC. Encoded protein: CASSLDQKGEWDEQYF. The V and J genes are TRBV11-2 and TRBJ2-7; D might be TRBD1 (6 bases). The V end lost 0 bases, the J end lost 5 bases, and 17 bases lay between the germline ends. The CDR3 sequence is 16 residues long. The V gene's germline CDR1 is SGHAT and CDR2 FQNNGV.

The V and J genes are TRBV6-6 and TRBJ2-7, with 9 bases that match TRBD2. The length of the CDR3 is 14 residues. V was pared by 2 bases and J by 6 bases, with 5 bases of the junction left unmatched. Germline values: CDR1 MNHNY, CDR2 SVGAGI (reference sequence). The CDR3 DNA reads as TGTGCCAGCAGTTACGGTGCGGGGGGGGCCGAGCAGTACTTC. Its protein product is CASSYGAGGAEQYF.

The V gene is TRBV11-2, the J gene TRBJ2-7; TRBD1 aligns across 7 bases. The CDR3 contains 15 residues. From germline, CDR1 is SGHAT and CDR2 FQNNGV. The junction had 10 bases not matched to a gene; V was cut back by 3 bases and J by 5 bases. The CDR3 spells CASSFGTDFWDEQYF. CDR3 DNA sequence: TGTGCCAGCAGCTTCGGGACAGACTTTTGGGACGAGCAGTACTTC.

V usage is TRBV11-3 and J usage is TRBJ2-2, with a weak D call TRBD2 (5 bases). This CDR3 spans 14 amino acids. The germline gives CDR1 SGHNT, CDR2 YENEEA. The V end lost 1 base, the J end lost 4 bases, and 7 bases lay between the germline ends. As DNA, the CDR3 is TGTGCCAGCAGCTTAGGGACTTCCACCGGGGAGCTGTTTTTT. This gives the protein CASSLGTSTGELFF.

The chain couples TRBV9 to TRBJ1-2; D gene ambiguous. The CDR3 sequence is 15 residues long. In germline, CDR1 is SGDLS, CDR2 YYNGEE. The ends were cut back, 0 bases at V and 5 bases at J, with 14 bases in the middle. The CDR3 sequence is CASSVDGQARYGYTF. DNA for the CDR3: TGTGCCAGCAGCGTAGATGGCCAGGCTCGGTATGGCTACACCTTC.

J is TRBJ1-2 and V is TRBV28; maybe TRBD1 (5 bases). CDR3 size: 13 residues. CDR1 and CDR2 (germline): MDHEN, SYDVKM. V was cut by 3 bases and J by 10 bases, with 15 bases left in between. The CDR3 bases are TGTGCCAGCAGTTTGGCTCAGACAGAATCCTACACCTTC. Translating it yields CASSLAQTESYTF.

For the CDR3, the DNA is TGCAGCGTTGAGGGAGGGCAGGCCTTAGCCTGGGGGGACTATGGCTACACCTTC. Translated, it gives CSVEGGQALAWGDYGYTF. The rearrangement uses TRBV29-1 and TRBJ1-2, with D possibly TRBD1 on 5 matching bases. The CDR3 runs to 18 residues. Germline values: CDR1 SQVTM, CDR2 ANQGSEA. Trimming shortened V by 3 bases and J by 3 bases, and 26 bases separated the two germline ends.

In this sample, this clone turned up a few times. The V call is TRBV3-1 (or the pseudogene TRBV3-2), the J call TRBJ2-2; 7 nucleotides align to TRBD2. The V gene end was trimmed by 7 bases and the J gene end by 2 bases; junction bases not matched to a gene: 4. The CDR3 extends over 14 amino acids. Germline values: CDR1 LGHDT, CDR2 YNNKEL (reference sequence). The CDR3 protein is CASKTSRNTGELFF. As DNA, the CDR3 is TGTGCCAGCAAGACTAGCCGAAACACCGGGGAGCTGTTTTTT.

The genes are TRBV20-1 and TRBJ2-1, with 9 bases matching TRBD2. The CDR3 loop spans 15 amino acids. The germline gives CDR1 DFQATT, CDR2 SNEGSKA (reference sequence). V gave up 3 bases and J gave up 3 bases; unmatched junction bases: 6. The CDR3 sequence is CSASSIAGDYNEQFF. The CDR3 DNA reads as TGCAGTGCTAGTAGTATAGCGGGGGACTACAATGAGCAGTTCTTC.

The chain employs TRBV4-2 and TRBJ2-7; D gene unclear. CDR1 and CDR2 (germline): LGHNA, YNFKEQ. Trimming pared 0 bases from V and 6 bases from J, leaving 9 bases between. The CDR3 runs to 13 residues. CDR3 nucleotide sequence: TGTGCCAGCAGCCAAGACAGGTCCGGCGAGCAGTACTTC. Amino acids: CASSQDRSGEQYF.

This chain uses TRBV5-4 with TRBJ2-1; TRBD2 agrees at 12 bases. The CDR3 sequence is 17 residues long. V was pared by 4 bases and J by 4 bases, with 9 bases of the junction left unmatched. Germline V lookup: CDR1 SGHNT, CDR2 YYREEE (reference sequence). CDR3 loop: CASSRLAGGQVYNEQFF. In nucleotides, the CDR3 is TGTGCCAGCAGCCGCCTAGCGGGGGGGCAGGTTTACAATGAGCAGTTCTTC.

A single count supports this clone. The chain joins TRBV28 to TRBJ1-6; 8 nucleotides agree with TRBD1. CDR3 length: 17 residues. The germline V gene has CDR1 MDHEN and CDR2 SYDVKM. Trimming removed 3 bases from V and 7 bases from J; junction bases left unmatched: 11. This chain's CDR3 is CASSFSTGGSSNSPLHF. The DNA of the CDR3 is TGTGCCAGCAGTTTTTCAACAGGGGGTTCGTCCAATTCACCCCTCCACTTT.

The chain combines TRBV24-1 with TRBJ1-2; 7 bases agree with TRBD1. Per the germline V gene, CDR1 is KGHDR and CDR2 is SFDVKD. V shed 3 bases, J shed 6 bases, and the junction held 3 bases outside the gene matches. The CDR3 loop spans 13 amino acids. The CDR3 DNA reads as TGTGCCACCAGTGATCCCGGACAGGATGGCTACACCTTC. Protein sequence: CATSDPGQDGYTF.

DNA of the CDR3: TGCAGTTACATGAACACTGAAGCTTTCTTT. The encoded protein is CSYMNTEAFF. The chain joins TRBV29-1 to TRBJ1-1; D is unresolved. CDR1 is SQVTM, CDR2 ANQGSEA, per germline. This CDR3 is 10 amino acids long.

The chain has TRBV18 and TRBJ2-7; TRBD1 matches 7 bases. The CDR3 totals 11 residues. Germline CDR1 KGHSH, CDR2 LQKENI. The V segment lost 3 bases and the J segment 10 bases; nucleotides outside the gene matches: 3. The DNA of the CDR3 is TGTGCCAGCTCACCCGGGACAGCACAGTACTTC. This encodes CASSPGTAQYF. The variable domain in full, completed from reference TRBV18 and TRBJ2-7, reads NAGVMQNPRHLVRRRGQEARLRCSPMKGHSHVYWYRQLPEEGLKFMVYLQKENIIDESGMPKERFSAEFPKEGPSILRIQQVVRGDSAAYFCASSPGTAQYFGPGTRLTVT.

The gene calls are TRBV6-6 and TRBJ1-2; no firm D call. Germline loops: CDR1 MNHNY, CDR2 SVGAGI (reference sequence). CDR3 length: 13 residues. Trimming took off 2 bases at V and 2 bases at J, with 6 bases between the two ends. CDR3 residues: CASSYPGNYGYTF. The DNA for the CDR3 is TGTGCCAGCAGTTACCCGGGGAACTATGGCTACACCTTC.

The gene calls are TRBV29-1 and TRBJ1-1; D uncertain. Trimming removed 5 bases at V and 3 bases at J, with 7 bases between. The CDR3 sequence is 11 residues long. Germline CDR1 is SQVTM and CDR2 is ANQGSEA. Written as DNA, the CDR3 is TGCAGCGTTCCGGGTGACACTGAAGCTTTCTTT. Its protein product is CSVPGDTEAFF.

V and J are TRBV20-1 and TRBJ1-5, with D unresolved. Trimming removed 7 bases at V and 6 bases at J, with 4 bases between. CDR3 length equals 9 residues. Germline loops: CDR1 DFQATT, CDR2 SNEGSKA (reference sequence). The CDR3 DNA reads TGCAGTGGCGGTCAGCCCCAGCATTTT. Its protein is CSGGQPQHF.

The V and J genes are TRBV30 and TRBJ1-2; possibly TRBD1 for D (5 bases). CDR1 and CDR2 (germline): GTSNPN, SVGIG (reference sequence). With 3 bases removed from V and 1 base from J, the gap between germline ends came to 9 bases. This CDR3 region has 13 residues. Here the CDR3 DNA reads TGTGCCTGGAGGGACACGTATAACTATGGCTACACCTTC. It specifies CAWRDTYNYGYTF.

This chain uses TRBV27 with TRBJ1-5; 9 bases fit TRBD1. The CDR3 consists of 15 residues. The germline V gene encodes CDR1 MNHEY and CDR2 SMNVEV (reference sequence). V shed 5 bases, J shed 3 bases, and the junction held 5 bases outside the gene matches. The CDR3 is CASSRGQGNNQPQHF. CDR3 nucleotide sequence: TGTGCCAGCAGTCGAGGACAGGGGAACAATCAGCCCCAGCATTTT.

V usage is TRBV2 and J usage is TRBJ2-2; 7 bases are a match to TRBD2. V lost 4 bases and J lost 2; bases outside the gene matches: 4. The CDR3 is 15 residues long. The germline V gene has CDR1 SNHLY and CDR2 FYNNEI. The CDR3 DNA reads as TGTGCCAGCAGTGCCGGGGGGATTAACACCGGGGAGCTGTTTTTT. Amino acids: CASSAGGINTGELFF.

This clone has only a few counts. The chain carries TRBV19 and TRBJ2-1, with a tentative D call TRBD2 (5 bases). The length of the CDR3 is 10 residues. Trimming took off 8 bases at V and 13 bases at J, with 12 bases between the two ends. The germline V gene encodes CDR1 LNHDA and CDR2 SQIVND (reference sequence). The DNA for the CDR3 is TGTGCCAGTGGGGAGCTGTCCCAGTTCTTC. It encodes CASGELSQFF.

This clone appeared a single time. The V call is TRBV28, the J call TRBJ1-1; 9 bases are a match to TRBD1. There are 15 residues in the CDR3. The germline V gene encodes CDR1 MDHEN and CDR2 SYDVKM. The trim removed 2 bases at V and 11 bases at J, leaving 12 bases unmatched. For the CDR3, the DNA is TGTGCCAGCAGTTTACTATCGGGGACAGGGAGAACGGCTTTCTTT. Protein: CASSLLSGTGRTAFF.